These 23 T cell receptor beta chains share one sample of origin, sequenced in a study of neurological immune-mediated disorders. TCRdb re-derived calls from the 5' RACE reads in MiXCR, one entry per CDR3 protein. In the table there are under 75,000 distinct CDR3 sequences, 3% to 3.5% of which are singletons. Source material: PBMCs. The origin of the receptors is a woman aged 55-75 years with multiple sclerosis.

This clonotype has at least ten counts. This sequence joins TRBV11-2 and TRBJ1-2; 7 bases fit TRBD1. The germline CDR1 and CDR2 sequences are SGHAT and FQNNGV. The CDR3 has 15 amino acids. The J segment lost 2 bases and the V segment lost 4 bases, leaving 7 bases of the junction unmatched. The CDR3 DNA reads TGTGCCAGCAGCTCCTACCTGACAGGGAACTATGGCTACACCTTC. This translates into CASSSYLTGNYGYTF.

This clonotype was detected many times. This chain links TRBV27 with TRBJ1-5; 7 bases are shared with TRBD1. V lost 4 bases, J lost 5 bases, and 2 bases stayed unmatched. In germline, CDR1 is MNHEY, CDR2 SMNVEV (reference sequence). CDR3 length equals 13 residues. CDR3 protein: CASSWDRHQPQHF. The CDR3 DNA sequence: TGTGCCAGCAGTTGGGACAGACATCAGCCCCAGCATTTT.

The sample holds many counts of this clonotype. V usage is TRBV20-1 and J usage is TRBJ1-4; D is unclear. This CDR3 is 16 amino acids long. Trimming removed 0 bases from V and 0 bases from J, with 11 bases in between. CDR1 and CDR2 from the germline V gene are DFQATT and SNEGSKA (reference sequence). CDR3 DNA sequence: TGCAGTGCTAGAGATGCACACCTCGCAACTAATGAAAAACTGTTTTTT. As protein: CSARDAHLATNEKLFF.

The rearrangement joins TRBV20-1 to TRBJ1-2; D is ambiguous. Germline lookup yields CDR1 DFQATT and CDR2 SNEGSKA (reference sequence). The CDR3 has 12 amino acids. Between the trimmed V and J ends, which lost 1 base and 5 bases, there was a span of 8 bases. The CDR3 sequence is CSARVARYGYTF. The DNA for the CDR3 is TGCAGTGCTAGAGTTGCCCGTTATGGCTACACCTTC.

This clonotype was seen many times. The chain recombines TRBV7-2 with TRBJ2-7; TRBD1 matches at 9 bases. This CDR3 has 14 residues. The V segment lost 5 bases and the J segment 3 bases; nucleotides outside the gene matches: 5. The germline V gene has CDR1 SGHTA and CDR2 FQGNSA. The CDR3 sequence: CASSPQTGGYEQYF. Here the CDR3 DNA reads TGTGCCAGCAGCCCTCAGACAGGGGGCTACGAGCAGTACTTC.

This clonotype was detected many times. CDR3 in amino acids: CSARRDRVQETQYF. In DNA form, the CDR3 reads TGCAGTGCTAGGCGCGACAGGGTACAAGAGACCCAGTACTTC. This rearrangement joins TRBV20-1 to TRBJ2-5; 7 nucleotides line up with TRBD1. In germline, CDR1 is DFQATT, CDR2 SNEGSKA (reference sequence). The CDR3 contains 14 residues. The V and J ends lost 3 bases and 2 bases, in that order; junction bases with no gene match: 6.

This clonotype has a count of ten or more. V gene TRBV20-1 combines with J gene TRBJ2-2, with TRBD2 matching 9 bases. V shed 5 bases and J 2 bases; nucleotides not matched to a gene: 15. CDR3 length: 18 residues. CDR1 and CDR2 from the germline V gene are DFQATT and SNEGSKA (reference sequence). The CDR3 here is CSARPTSGLGANTGELFF. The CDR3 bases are TGCAGTGCTCGACCGACTAGCGGCCTAGGGGCAAACACCGGGGAGCTGTTTTTT.

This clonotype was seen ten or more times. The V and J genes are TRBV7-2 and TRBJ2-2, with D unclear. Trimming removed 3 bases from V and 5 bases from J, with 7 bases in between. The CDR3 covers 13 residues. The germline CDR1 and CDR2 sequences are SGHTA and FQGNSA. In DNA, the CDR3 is TGTGCCAGCAGCTTCACTCTAACCGGGGAGCTGTTTTTT. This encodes CASSFTLTGELFF.

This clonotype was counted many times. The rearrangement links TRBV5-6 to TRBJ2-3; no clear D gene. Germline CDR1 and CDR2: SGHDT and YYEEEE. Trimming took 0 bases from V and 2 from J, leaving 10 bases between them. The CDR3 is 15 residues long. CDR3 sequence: CASSLVGLTTDTQYF. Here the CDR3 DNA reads TGTGCCAGCAGCTTGGTAGGTCTAACCACAGATACGCAGTATTTT.

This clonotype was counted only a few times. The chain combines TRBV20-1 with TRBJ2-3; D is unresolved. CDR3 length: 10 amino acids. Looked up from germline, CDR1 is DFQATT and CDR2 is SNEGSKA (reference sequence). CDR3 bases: TGCAGCGCTGTCGAAGATACGCAGTATTTT. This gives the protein CSAVEDTQYF.

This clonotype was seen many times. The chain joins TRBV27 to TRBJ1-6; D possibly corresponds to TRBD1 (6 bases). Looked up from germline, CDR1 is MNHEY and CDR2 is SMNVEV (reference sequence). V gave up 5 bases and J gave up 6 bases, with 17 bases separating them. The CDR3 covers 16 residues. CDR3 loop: CASSPITGLGNSPLHF. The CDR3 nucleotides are TGTGCCAGCAGTCCGATAACAGGGTTAGGTAATTCACCCCTCCACTTT.

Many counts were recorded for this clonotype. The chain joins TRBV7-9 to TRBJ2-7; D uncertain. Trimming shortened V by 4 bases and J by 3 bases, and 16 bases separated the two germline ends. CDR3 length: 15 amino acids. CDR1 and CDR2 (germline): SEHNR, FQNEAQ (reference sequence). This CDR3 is CASSSGDLSHYEQYF. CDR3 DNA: TGTGCCAGCAGCTCAGGAGACCTAAGCCACTACGAGCAGTACTTC.

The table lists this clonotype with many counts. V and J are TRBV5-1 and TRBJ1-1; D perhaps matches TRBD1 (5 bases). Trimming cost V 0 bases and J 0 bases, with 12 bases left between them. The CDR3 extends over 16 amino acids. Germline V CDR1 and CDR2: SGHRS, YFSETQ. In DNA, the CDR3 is TGCGCCAGCAGCTTGGACGGGGCCGGCTTGAACACTGAAGCTTTCTTT. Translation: CASSLDGAGLNTEAFF. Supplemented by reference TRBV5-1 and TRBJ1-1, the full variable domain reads KAGVTQTPRYLIKTRGQQVTLSCSPISGHRSVSWYQQTPGQGLQFLFEYFSETQRNKGNFPGRFSGRQFSNSRSEMNVSTLELGDSALYLCASSLDGAGLNTEAFFGQGTRLTVV.

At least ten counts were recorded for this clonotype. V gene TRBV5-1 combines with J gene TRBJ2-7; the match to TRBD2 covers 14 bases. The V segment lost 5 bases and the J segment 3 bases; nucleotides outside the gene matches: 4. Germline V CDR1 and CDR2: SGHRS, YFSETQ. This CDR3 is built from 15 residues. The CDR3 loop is CASSSGLAGGYEQYF. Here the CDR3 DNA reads TGCGCCAGCAGTTCTGGACTAGCGGGGGGCTACGAGCAGTACTTC.

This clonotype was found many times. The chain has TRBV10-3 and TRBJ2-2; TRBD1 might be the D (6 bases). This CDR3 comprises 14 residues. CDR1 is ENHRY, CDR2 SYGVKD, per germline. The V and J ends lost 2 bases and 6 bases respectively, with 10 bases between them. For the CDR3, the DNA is TGTGCCATCAGTGAGAAACAGGGTTCCGGGGAGCTGTTTTTT. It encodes CAISEKQGSGELFF.

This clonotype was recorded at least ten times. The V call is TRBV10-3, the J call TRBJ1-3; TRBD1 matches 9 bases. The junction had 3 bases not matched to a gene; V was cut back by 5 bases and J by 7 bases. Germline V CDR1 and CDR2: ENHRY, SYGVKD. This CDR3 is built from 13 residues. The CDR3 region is CAISPQGANTIYF. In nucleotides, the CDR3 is TGTGCCATCAGTCCACAGGGGGCCAACACCATATATTTT.

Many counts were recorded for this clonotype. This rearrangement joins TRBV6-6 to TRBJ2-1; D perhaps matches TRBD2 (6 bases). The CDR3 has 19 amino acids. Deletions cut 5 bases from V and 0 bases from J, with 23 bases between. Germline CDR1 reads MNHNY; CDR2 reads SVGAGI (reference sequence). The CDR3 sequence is CASSPGVGRIGGSYNEQFF. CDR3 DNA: TGTGCCAGCAGTCCCGGCGTGGGAAGGATCGGGGGCTCCTACAATGAGCAGTTCTTC.

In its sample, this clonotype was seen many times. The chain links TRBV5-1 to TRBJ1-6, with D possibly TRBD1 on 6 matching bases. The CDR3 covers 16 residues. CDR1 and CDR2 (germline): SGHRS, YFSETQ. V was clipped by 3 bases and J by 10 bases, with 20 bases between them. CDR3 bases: TGCGCCAGCAGCTGGTTACCGGGACAACTCGAGTCACCCCTCCACTTT. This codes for CASSWLPGQLESPLHF.

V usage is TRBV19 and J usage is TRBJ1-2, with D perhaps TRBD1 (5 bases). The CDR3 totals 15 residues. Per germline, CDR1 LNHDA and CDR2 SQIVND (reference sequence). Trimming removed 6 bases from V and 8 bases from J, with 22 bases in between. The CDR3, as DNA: TGTGCCAGTAGGGAGGTTAGAGACAGAGGACGAGGCTACACCTTC. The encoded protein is CASREVRDRGRGYTF.

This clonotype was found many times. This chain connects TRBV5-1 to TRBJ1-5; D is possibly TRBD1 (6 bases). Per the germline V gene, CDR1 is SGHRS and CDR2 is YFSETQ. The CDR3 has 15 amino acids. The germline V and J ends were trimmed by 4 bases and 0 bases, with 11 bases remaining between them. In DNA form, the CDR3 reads TGCGCCAGCAGCATCCAGGGGAATAGCAATCAGCCCCAGCATTTT. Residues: CASSIQGNSNQPQHF.

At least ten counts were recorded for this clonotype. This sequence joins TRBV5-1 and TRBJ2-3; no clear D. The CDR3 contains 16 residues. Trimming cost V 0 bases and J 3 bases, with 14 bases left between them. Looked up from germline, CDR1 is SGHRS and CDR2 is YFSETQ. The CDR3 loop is CASSLVSRGMTDTQYF. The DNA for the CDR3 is TGCGCCAGCAGCTTGGTCTCACGAGGCATGACAGATACGCAGTATTTT.

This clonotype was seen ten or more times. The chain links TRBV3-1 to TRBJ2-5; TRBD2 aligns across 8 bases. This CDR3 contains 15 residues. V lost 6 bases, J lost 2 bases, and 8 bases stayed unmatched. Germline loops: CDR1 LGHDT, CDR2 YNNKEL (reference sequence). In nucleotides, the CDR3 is TGTGCCAGCAGACCAAGCGGGGGTCAACAAGAGACCCAGTACTTC. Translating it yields CASRPSGGQQETQYF.

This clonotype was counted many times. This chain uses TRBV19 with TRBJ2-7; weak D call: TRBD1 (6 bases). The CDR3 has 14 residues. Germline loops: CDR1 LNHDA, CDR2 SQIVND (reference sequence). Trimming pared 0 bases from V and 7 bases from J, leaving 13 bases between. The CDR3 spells CASSIDRGRGEQYF. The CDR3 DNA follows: TGTGCCAGTAGTATAGATCGGGGCAGGGGAGAGCAGTACTTC.